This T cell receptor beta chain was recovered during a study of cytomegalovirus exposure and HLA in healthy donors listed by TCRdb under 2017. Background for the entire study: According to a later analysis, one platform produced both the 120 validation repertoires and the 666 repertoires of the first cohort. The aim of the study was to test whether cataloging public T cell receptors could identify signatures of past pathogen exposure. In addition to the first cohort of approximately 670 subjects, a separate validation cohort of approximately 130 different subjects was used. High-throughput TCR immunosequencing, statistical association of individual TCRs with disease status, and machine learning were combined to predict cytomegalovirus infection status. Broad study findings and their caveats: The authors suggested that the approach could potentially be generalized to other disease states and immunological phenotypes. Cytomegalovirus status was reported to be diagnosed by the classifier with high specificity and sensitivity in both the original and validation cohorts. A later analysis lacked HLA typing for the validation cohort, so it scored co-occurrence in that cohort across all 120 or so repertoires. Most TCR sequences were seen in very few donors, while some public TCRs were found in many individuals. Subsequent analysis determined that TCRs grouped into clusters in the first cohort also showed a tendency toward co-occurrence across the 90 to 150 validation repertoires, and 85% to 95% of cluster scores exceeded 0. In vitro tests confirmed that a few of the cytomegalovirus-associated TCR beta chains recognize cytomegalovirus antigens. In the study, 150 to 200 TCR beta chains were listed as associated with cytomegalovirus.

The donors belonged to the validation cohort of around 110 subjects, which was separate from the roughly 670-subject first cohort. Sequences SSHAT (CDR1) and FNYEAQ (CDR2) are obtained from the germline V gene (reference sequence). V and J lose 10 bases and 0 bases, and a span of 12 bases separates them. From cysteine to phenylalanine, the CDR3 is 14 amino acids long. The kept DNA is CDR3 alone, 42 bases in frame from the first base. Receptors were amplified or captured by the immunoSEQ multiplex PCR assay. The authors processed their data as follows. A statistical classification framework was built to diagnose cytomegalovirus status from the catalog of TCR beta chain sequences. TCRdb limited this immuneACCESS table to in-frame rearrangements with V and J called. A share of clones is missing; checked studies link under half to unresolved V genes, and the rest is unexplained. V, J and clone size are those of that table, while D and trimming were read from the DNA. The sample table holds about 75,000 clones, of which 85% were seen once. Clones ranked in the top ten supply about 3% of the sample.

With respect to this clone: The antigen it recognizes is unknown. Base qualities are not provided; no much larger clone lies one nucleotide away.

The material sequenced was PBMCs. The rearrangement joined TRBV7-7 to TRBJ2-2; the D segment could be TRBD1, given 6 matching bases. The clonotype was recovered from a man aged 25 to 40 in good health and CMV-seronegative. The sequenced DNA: TGTGCCATCACTGACAGGCCGAACACCGGGGAGCTGTTTTTT. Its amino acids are CAITDRPNTGELFF.